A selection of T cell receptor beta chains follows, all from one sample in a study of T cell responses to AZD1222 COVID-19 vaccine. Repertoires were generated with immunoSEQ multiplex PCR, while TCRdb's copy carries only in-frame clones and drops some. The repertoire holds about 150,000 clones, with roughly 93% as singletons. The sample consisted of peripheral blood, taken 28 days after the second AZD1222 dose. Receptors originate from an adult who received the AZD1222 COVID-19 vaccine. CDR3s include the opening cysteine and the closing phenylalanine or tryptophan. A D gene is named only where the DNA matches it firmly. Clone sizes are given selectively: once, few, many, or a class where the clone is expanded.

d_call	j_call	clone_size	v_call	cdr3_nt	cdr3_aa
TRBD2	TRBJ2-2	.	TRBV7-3	TGTGCCAGCAGCTTATTCGGGAGGTCACCCGGGGAGCTGTTTTTT	CASSLFGRSPGELFF
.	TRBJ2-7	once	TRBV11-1	TGTGCCAGCAGCTTAGGACGACAGTACGAGCAGTACTTC	CASSLGRQYEQYF
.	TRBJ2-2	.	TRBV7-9	TGTGCCAGCAGCTTAATCGGGCCCGGGGAGCTGTTTTTT	CASSLIGPGELFF
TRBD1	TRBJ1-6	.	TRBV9	TGTGCCAGCAGCACTTACAGGGGGCAAAATTCACCCCTCCACTTT	CASSTYRGQNSPLHF
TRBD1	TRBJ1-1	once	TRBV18	TGTGCCAGCTCACCCGACAGGGCTGAAGCTTTCTTT	CASSPDRAEAFF
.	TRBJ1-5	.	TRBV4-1	TGCGCCAGCAGCCTGGAGGACGGACTTAATCAGCCCCAGCATTTT	CASSLEDGLNQPQHF
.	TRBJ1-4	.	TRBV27	TGTGCCAGCAGGGAGGGGGGAACAACTAATGAAAAACTGTTTTTT	CASREGGTTNEKLFF
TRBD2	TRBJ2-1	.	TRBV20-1	TGCAGTGCTAGTGGGACGCCGCGGGAGCAGCAGTTCTTC	CSASGTPREQQFF
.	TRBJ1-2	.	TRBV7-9	TGTGCCAGCAGCTTACTGCAGGGCCCTTATGGCTACACCTTC	CASSLLQGPYGYTF
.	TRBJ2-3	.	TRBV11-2	TGTGCCAGCAGCCCCCGCGTCTCAGGGGCAGATACGCAGTATTTT	CASSPRVSGADTQYF
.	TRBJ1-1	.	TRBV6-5	TGTGCCAGCAGGGACTCGGGGGCCACTGAAGCTTTCTTT	CASRDSGATEAFF
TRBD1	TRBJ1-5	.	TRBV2	TGTGCCAGCAGTCTCAGGACAGGACAGGGGCCCCAGCATTTT	CASSLRTGQGPQHF
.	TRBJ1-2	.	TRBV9	TGTGCCAGCACCCTCTCCGCGGGAACCCGAGATGGCTACACCTTC	CASTLSAGTRDGYTF
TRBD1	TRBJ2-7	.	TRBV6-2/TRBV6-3	TGTGCCAGCAGTAGACAGGGGAGTAGCTCCTACGAGCAGTACTTC	CASSRQGSSSYEQYF
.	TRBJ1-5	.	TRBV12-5	TGTGCTAGTGGTTTGACACAGGGAAATGGACAGCCCCAGCATTTT	CASGLTQGNGQPQHF
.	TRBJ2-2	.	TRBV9	TGTGCCAGCAGCGACCCCACCGGGGACCTAGCGAACACCGGGGAGCTGTTTTTT	CASSDPTGDLANTGELFF
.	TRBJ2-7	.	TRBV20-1	TGCAGTGCTCGAGACTACGAGCAGTACTTC	CSARDYEQYF
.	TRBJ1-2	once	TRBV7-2	TGTGCCAGCAGCCCTAGCTGGGCAGGGACGGACTATGGCTACACCTTC	CASSPSWAGTDYGYTF
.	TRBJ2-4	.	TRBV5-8	TGTGCCAGGACCCCAGGGGACGTCAAAAACATTCAGTACTTC	CARTPGDVKNIQYF
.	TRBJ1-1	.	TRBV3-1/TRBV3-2	TGTGCCAGCAGCCACACGACACAGGGAGCGGGAGCTTTCTTT	CASSHTTQGAGAFF
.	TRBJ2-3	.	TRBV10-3	TGTGCCGCCTGGGTGGGGGCTGAAACAGATACGCAGTATTTT	CAAWVGAETDTQYF
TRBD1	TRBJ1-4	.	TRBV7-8	TGTGCCAGCAGCTTAGGGGACAGGGGAATAACTAATGAAAAACTGTTTTTT	CASSLGDRGITNEKLFF
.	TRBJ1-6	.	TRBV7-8	TGTGCCAGCAGCTTACTTGGGGGATCCGGTTCACCCCTCCACTTT	CASSLLGGSGSPLHF
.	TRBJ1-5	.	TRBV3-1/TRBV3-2	TGTGCCAGCAGCCAAGATGGCCCGTTGGGGGGTCGGCCCCAGCATTTT	CASSQDGPLGGRPQHF
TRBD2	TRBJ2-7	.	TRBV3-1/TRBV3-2	TGTGCCAGCAGCCACGCTATGCGGGGGACCTACGAGCAGTACTTC	CASSHAMRGTYEQYF
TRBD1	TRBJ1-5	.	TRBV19	TGTGCCAGTAGTATCAGGACAGGAACCACATCGACCCAGCATTTT	CASSIRTGTTSTQHF
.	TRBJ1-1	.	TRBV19	TGTGCCAGTAGTATGGGGTTGAACACTGAAGCTTTCTTT	CASSMGLNTEAFF
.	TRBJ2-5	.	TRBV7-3	TGTGCCAGCAGCCCGGGCCCTCAAGAGACCCAGTACTTC	CASSPGPQETQYF
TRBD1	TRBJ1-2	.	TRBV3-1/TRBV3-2	TGTGCCAGCAGCCACCAGGGGGCCAACGAGGGTGGCTACACCTTC	CASSHQGANEGGYTF
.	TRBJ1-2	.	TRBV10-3	TGTGCCATCAGTGAGGGCGGGTATCGGTATGGCTACACCTTC	CAISEGGYRYGYTF
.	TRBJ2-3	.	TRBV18	TGTGCCAGCCTTCTAGGTACAGCAGATACGCAGTATTTT	CASLLGTADTQYF
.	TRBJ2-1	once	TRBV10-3	TGTGCCATCAGTGAGGGCAGGGATTTAGGTGAGCAGTTCTTC	CAISEGRDLGEQFF
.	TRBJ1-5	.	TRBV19	TGTGCCAGTAGCCCCGGAGGGCGGGATCAGCCCCAGCATTTT	CASSPGGRDQPQHF
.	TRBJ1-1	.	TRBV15	TGTGCCACCAGCCTGGGGCGACTGATGAACACTGAAGCTTTCTTT	CATSLGRLMNTEAFF
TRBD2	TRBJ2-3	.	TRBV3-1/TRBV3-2	TGTGCCAGCAGCCAAGTCAGCGGGAGAACAGATACGCAGTATTTT	CASSQVSGRTDTQYF
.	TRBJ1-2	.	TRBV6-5	TGTGCCAGCAGGTTTGAGGGGGTACATGGCTACACCTTC	CASRFEGVHGYTF
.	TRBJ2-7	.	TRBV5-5	TGTGCCAGCAGCTTCGGGCCGAACTACGAGCAGTACTTC	CASSFGPNYEQYF
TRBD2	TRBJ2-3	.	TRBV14	TGTGCCAGCAGCCTGCGGGGGTGGAGGCTCACAGATACGCAGTATTTT	CASSLRGWRLTDTQYF
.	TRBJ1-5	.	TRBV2	TGTGCCAGCAGTGATCAGGGAAGTCAGCCCCAGCATTTT	CASSDQGSQPQHF
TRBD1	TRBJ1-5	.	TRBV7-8	TGTGCCAGCAGCGTTAGGGGGCTTCAGCCCCAGCATTTT	CASSVRGLQPQHF
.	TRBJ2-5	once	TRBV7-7	TGTGCTAGCAGCTTAGTAGCCCAAGAGACCCAGTACTTC	CASSLVAQETQYF
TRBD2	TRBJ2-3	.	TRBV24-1	TGTGCCACCAGTGATTCCCATTTAGCGGGAGTACGTACAGATACGCAGTATTTT	CATSDSHLAGVRTDTQYF
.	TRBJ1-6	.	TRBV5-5	TGTGCCAGCAGCTGGGCCTTGGATAATTCACCCCTCCACTTT	CASSWALDNSPLHF
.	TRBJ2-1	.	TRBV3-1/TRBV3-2	TGTGCCAGCAGCCAAGTAAGCAGCGCGAAGTTCTTC	CASSQVSSAKFF
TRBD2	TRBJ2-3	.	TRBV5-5	TGTGCCAGCAGCTTGGCGGGGGGGCCGGATACGCAGTATTTT	CASSLAGGPDTQYF
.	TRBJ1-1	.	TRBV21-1	TGTGCCAGCATCCTACAGGGTATGGGCACTGAAGCTTTCTTT	CASILQGMGTEAFF
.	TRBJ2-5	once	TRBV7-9	TGTGCCAGCAGCCCCACTGCGACAGTTTCGTTTGAGACCCAGTACTTC	CASSPTATVSFETQYF
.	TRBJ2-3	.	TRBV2	TGTGCCACAGACAGGTACACAGATACGCAGTATTTT	CATDRYTDTQYF
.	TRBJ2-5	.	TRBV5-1	TGCGCCAGCAGCGGCGGGACAGTCCAAGAGACCCAGTACTTC	CASSGGTVQETQYF
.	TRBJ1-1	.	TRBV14	TGTGCCAGCAGCCCAGGAGCCGACACTGAAGCTTTCTTT	CASSPGADTEAFF
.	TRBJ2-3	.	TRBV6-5	TGTGCCAGCAGGGACCTCACAACAGATACGCAGTATTTT	CASRDLTTDTQYF
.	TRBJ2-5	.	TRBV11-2	TGTGCCAGCAGCTCCGGACTGCGTCAGACCCAGTACTTC	CASSSGLRQTQYF
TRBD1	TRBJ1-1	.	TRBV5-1	TGCGCCAGCAGCTCTCGATATAGGACAGGGGGAGTGGGATCTGAAGCTTTCTTT	CASSSRYRTGGVGSEAFF
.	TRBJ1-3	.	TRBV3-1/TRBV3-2	TGTGCCAGCAGCCAAGTTAGGACCTCTGGAAACACCATATATTTT	CASSQVRTSGNTIYF